The T cell receptor (beta chain) described here comes from a study of tumor and adjacent non-tumor tissue in lung cancer. Study results and limitations: Significantly higher TCR diversity was found in tumor than normal lung.

Comments on this clonotype: Its antigen is as yet unknown. The conserved final phenylalanine or tryptophan is absent from the CDR3, which likely points to a read error. The DNA is omitted, as the CDR3 cannot be located on it reliably, and the CDR3 follows TCRdb's listing.

The template was RNA from unsorted bulk tissue. Distant lung tissue was collected more than 3 cm away from the tumor edge. Germline CDR1 MNHNY, CDR2 SVGAGI (reference sequence). Counting both end residues, the CDR3 totals 12 amino acids. A modified ARM-PCR protocol with three rounds of nested PCR amplified TCRbeta. TCRdb used MiXCR to reprocess the multiplex PCR reads, holding one entry per CDR3 protein. The repertoire holds about 80,000 distinct CDR3 sequences, with 80% to 90% as singletons. The rearrangement links TRBV6-6 to TRBJ2-7. This TCR came from a man aged 55 to 69 with non-small cell lung cancer. Sequenced material: distant non-tumor lung tissue. CDR3 sequence: CASSPSYYEQCL.